Below, 26 T cell receptor beta chains from the same sample are listed, as sequenced in a study of T cell repertoires and Cas9 in healthy adults. The assay was immunoSEQ multiplex PCR, and TCRdb's table has in-frame clones only and misses some. This table holds tens of thousands of clones, approximately 90% found once. Sequences were obtained from CD4+ effector T cells (CD127+, CD25-, CD137-, CD154-) from PBMCs; culture status not recorded. The receptors were sampled from a human donor in good health.

The rearrangement joins TRBV28 to TRBJ1-5; D unresolved. Deletions cut 3 bases from V and 6 bases from J, with 12 bases between. CDR3 length equals 14 residues. Germline-derived CDR1 and CDR2 are MDHEN and SYDVKM. The chain's CDR3 is CASSFRRAGQPQHF. CDR3 sequence (DNA): TGTGCCAGCAGTTTTCGGAGGGCTGGTCAGCCCCAGCATTTT.

The genes are TRBV18 and TRBJ2-1; TRBD2 aligns across 8 bases. The junction had 11 bases not matched to a gene; V was cut back by 2 bases and J by 8 bases. This CDR3 spans 16 amino acids. Germline V gene data show CDR1 as KGHSH and CDR2 as LQKENI. The CDR3 loop is CASSPAGLELIDEQFF. The DNA of the CDR3 is TGTGCCAGCTCACCAGCGGGACTAGAACTAATCGATGAGCAGTTCTTC.

The rearrangement joins TRBV10-3 to TRBJ1-4; TRBD1 is a possible D gene (5 bases). Germline V lookup: CDR1 ENHRY, CDR2 SYGVKD. Trimming shortened V by 6 bases and J by 8 bases, and 16 bases separated the two germline ends. This CDR3 comprises 14 residues. The CDR3 DNA is TGTGCCATCAGAGGGGACCGCGGCGGGGAAAAACTGTTTTTT. Its translation is CAIRGDRGGEKLFF.

The chain employs TRBV6-5 and TRBJ2-1, with a weak D call TRBD1 (6 bases). The CDR3 totals 13 residues. Per germline, CDR1 MNHEY and CDR2 SVGAGI. V lost 9 bases and J 6 bases, leaving 15 bases between the germline ends. For the CDR3, the DNA is TGTGCCAGTCGACAGGCGTTGTTCAATGAGCAGTTCTTC. It specifies CASRQALFNEQFF.

The rearrangement joins TRBV19 to TRBJ1-6; 8 positions agree with TRBD1. With V trimmed by 5 bases and J by 10 bases, 10 bases remained unmatched. CDR1 is LNHDA, CDR2 SQIVND, per germline (reference sequence). The CDR3 covers 15 residues. In DNA form, the CDR3 reads TGTGCCAGTAGTGGACAGGGAGAAAGGCGATCACCCCTCCACTTT. Translated, it gives CASSGQGERRSPLHF.

The rearrangement joins TRBV19 to TRBJ2-1, with TRBD1 matching over 8 bases. This CDR3 has 12 amino acids. Looked up from germline, CDR1 is LNHDA and CDR2 is SQIVND (reference sequence). The trim removed 9 bases at V and 10 bases at J, leaving 8 bases unmatched. CDR3 DNA: TGTGCCAGCAGGGGGCCTAAGGGGGAGCAGTTCTTC. It translates to CASRGPKGEQFF. The variable domain in full, with the rest retrieved from reference TRBV19 and TRBJ2-1, is DGGITQSPKYLFRKEGQNVTLSCEQNLNHDAMYWYRQDPGQGLRLIYYSQIVNDFQKGDIAEGYSVSREKKESFPLTVTSAQKNPTAFYLCASRGPKGEQFFGPGTRLTVL.

This sequence joins TRBV28 and TRBJ2-7; D is ambiguous. The CDR3 is 15 residues long. The germline V gene encodes CDR1 MDHEN and CDR2 SYDVKM. V shed 5 bases and J shed 2 bases, with 16 bases lying between them. CDR3 residues: CASSPRGRTTYEQYV. In DNA, the CDR3 is TGTGCCAGCAGTCCTCGTGGGCGCACGACCTACGAGCAGTACGTC.

The chain carries TRBV9 and TRBJ1-4; possibly TRBD1 for D (6 bases). Per germline, CDR1 SGDLS and CDR2 YYNGEE. The CDR3 loop spans 14 amino acids. The V end lost 3 bases, the J end lost 10 bases, and 16 bases lay between the germline ends. For the CDR3, the DNA is TGTGCCAGCAGCGACAGGGAGGGGGTTGGAAAACTGTTTTTT. Its protein product is CASSDREGVGKLFF.

The chain couples TRBV30 to TRBJ1-4; D is perhaps TRBD1 (6 bases). V dropped 3 bases and J dropped 3 bases, with 14 bases sitting between them. This CDR3 contains 15 residues. In germline, CDR1 is GTSNPN, CDR2 SVGIG (reference sequence). The CDR3 DNA is TGTGCCTGGAGCAGTACAGGGATGGCTAATGAAAAACTGTTTTTT. Translation: CAWSSTGMANEKLFF.

The chain recombines TRBV18 with TRBJ1-1; TRBD1 might be the D (5 bases). Germline CDR1 KGHSH, CDR2 LQKENI. CDR3 length: 18 amino acids. V was trimmed by 1 base and J by 8 bases, leaving 26 bases between them. The CDR3: CASSPRLIIREPFTEAFF. In DNA, the CDR3 is TGTGCCAGCTCACCACGCTTGATCATCAGGGAACCATTTACGGAAGCTTTCTTT.

V usage is TRBV27 and J usage is TRBJ2-1; tentative D call: TRBD2 (6 bases). The CDR3 consists of 14 residues. Trimming took 8 bases from V and 2 from J, leaving 13 bases between them. Germline V gives CDR1 MNHEY, CDR2 SMNVEV (reference sequence). For the CDR3, the DNA is TGTGCCAGCGCCCGGGAGACAGCCTACAATGAGCAGTTCTTC. It codes for CASARETAYNEQFF.

The rearrangement links TRBV7-2 to TRBJ2-1, with D perhaps TRBD2 (6 bases). The CDR3 is 15 residues long. CDR1 is SGHTA, CDR2 FQGNSA, per germline. Trimming shortened V by 1 base and J by 9 bases, and 16 bases separated the two germline ends. As DNA, the CDR3 is TGTGCCAGCAGCTTAGAGCTCTTCAGCGGGTCTGAGCAGTTCTTC. Translation: CASSLELFSGSEQFF.

This clone was seen just once. The genes are TRBV7-2 and TRBJ1-2, with TRBD1 matching over 7 bases. V was pared by 3 bases and J by 4 bases, with 2 bases of the junction left unmatched. This CDR3 contains 13 residues. In germline, CDR1 is SGHTA, CDR2 FQGNSA. The CDR3 region is CASSFRDSYGYTF. CDR3 in DNA: TGTGCCAGCAGCTTCCGGGACAGCTATGGCTACACCTTC.

V gene TRBV4-3 combines with J gene TRBJ1-2; TRBD1 is a possible D gene (5 bases). Germline V CDR1 and CDR2: LGHNA, YSLEER. V lost 4 bases, J lost 4 bases, and 13 bases lay in between. There are 14 residues in the CDR3. CDR3: CASSRGRTFYGYTF. CDR3 bases: TGCGCCAGCAGCCGGGGACGGACTTTCTATGGCTACACCTTC.

The chain carries TRBV15 and TRBJ1-6; a possible D gene is TRBD1 (6 bases). This CDR3 spans 15 amino acids. Looked up from germline, CDR1 is LNHNV and CDR2 is YYDKDF (reference sequence). Deletions cut 3 bases from V and 4 bases from J, with 10 bases between. CDR3 bases: TGTGCCACCAGCAGGCAGGGGTTTTATAATTCACCCCTCCACTTT. Translating gives CATSRQGFYNSPLHF.

V and J are TRBV18 and TRBJ2-7, with D perhaps matching TRBD1 (6 bases). The V gene's germline CDR1 is KGHSH and CDR2 LQKENI. V was cut by 4 bases and J by 0 bases, with 10 bases left in between. The CDR3 covers 14 residues. CDR3 DNA: TGTGCCAGCTCACTAGGACAGAGCTCCTACGAGCAGTACGTC. Encoded protein: CASSLGQSSYEQYV.

The J gene is TRBJ1-5, the V gene TRBV7-2; D may be TRBD1 (5 bases). V dropped 5 bases and J dropped 2 bases, with 7 bases sitting between them. The CDR3 runs 13 residues. Germline V gene sequence: CDR1 SGHTA, CDR2 FQGNSA. The CDR3 region has the DNA TGTGCCAGCAGCAGGACACGCAATCAGCCCCAGCATTTT. Protein: CASSRTRNQPQHF.

This clone was found once. This chain joins TRBV25-1 and TRBJ1-1; 7 nucleotides line up with TRBD1. The CDR3 is made up of 14 amino acids. Germline V gene sequence: CDR1 MGHDK, CDR2 SYGVNS. Trimming removed 5 bases from V and 11 bases from J; junction bases left unmatched: 14. The CDR3 sequence is CASSTGTAGQKAFF. CDR3 bases: TGTGCCAGCAGTACCGGGACAGCGGGACAAAAGGCTTTCTTT.

The gene calls are TRBV10-3 and TRBJ2-2, with D hard to call. The V end lost 10 bases, the J end lost 0 bases, and 9 bases lay between the germline ends. Germline CDR1 is ENHRY and CDR2 is SYGVKD. This CDR3 is 13 amino acids long. CDR3 sequence: CATYPSNTGELFF. CDR3 DNA: TGTGCCACCTACCCCTCGAACACCGGGGAGCTGTTTTTT.

The genes are TRBV28 and TRBJ1-2, with D perhaps TRBD1 (5 bases). Germline V gene data show CDR1 as MDHEN and CDR2 as SYDVKM. V lost 6 bases and J 1 base, leaving 12 bases between the germline ends. The CDR3 runs 14 residues. This CDR3 reads CASRGTIINYGYTF. CDR3 DNA sequence: TGTGCCAGCAGAGGGACGATCATTAACTATGGCTACACCTTC.

The chain uses TRBV28 and TRBJ1-1, with D possibly matching TRBD1 (5 bases). The germline V and J ends were trimmed by 4 bases and 1 base, with 10 bases remaining between them. The CDR3 has 14 amino acids. The germline V gene encodes CDR1 MDHEN and CDR2 SYDVKM. The CDR3 DNA is TGTGCCAGCAGTTCCGACGGACAGAACACTGAAGCTTTCTTT. As protein: CASSSDGQNTEAFF.

The CDR3 region has the DNA TGTGCCATCGGGGGCAGCAATCAGCCCCAGCATTTT. Protein: CAIGGSNQPQHF. The chain has TRBV10-3 and TRBJ1-5, with D maybe TRBD1 (6 bases). V was shortened by 8 bases and J by 1 base, with 6 bases between the two germline ends. The CDR3 is 12 amino acids. Germline V gene sequence: CDR1 ENHRY, CDR2 SYGVKD.

The chain recombines TRBV9 with TRBJ2-3; 8 bases line up with TRBD2. Germline V gene sequence: CDR1 SGDLS, CDR2 YYNGEE. Losses at the gene ends were 2 bases for V and 5 bases for J; bases not matched to a gene: 7. The CDR3 has 15 amino acids. Here the CDR3 reads CASSVASGGVDTQYF. CDR3 DNA sequence: TGTGCCAGCAGCGTCGCCAGCGGGGGAGTAGATACGCAGTATTTT.

This sequence joins TRBV10-3 and TRBJ2-4; D is uncertain. CDR3 length equals 12 residues. V was shortened by 4 bases and J by 6 bases, with 7 bases between the two germline ends. From germline, CDR1 is ENHRY and CDR2 SYGVKD. This CDR3 reads CAISGLGNIQYF. CDR3 nucleotides: TGTGCCATCAGTGGATTGGGAAACATTCAGTACTTC.

The gene calls are TRBV9 and TRBJ2-1, with 10 bases fitting TRBD2. V was clipped by 3 bases and J by 9 bases; unmatched bases: 9. Germline CDR1 and CDR2: SGDLS and YYNGEE. The length of the CDR3 is 15 residues. CDR3 sequence reads: CASSDSGGLAGEQFF. CDR3 coding DNA: TGTGCCAGCAGCGATAGCGGGGGGCTCGCTGGTGAGCAGTTCTTC.

The DNA for the CDR3 is TGCGCCAGCAGCCTGGGATCAGGAGAAAACATTCAGTACTTC. Translating gives CASSLGSGENIQYF. The chain combines TRBV5-1 with TRBJ2-4; D not resolved. This CDR3 has 14 amino acids. The V gene's germline CDR1 is SGHRS and CDR2 YFSETQ. Trimming removed 4 bases at V and 5 bases at J, with 13 bases between.